The clone carrying this T cell receptor beta chain was found many times. The antigen is unknown. Germline trimming cut 1 base from V and 7 bases from J; bases unmatched to any gene: 6. Germline CDR1 and CDR2: DFQATT and SNEGSKA (reference sequence). The CDR3 covers 14 residues. The data were taken from a study of T cells after yellow fever vaccination. 5'RACE template switching produced TCR cDNA carrying a universal primer site and UMIs. TCRdb independently ran MiXCR on the 5' RACE reads; one entry per CDR3 protein. The sample has a few hundred thousand distinct CDR3 sequences; 6.9% are singletons. Regarding the study as a whole: At 95% to 98% for CD4 and 75% to 90% for CD8, most primary-vaccination clones showed up again after the booster.

The clonotype was recovered from a man under 40 who received the YFV17D yellow fever vaccine. The chain employs TRBV20-1 and TRBJ2-4; TRBD1 aligns across 8 bases. Specimen: CD4+ T cells sorted from PBMCs, collected 15 days after the yellow fever booster vaccination. The DNA for the CDR3 is TGCAGTGCTAGAGCCCGGACAGGGAAGAACATTCAGTACTTC. As protein: CSARARTGKNIQYF.